These T cell receptor beta chains were read from a single sample in a study of blood T cell repertoires in COVID-19. Profiling relied on immunoSEQ multiplex PCR, and the TCRdb table lists in-frame clones only, not all of them. The sample shows more than 250,000 clones, more than 70% of them seen only once. Sequenced material: PBMCs or T cells enriched from blood (not recorded which). The receptors come from a woman in her thirties or forties with acute COVID-19. CDR3s include the opening cysteine and the closing phenylalanine or tryptophan. The D gene is left open where the match is weak. The size entry is marked missing in some rows and otherwise reads once, few, many or a size class.

d_call	j_call	v_call	clone_size	cdr3_aa	cdr3_nt
.	TRBJ2-1	TRBV7-9	.	CASSLVRGDEQFF	TGTGCCAGCAGCTTAGTAAGGGGCGATGAGCAGTTCTTC
TRBD2	TRBJ2-1	TRBV2	.	CASSGGTSSHNEQFF	TGTGCCAGCAGTGGAGGGACTAGCTCCCACAATGAGCAGTTCTTC
.	TRBJ2-2	TRBV30	.	CAWSVYRATNTGELFF	TGTGCCTGGAGTGTTTACAGGGCCACGAACACCGGGGAGCTGTTTTTT
TRBD2	TRBJ2-3	TRBV18	once	CASSPRLASIRDTQYF	TGTGCCAGCTCACCACGACTAGCGTCCATTCGGGATACGCAGTATTTT
.	TRBJ2-5	TRBV6-2/TRBV6-3	.	CASSRVQIQETQYF	TGTGCCAGCAGCCGAGTTCAAATCCAAGAGACCCAGTACTTC
.	TRBJ1-5	TRBV20-1	.	CSASKGVSSNQPQHF	TGCAGTGCTAGTAAGGGAGTCTCGAGCAATCAGCCCCAGCATTTT
.	TRBJ1-5	TRBV7-9	once	CASSAGQRSNQPQHF	TGTGCCAGCAGTGCGGGGCAAAGAAGCAATCAGCCCCAGCATTTT
TRBD1	TRBJ1-3	TRBV5-4	.	CASSLGTASFFSGNTIYF	TGTGCCAGCAGCCTAGGGACAGCTAGTTTTTTCTCTGGAAACACCATATATTTT
.	TRBJ1-1	TRBV11-2	.	CASSFHQGRNTEAFF	TGTGCCAGCAGCTTCCACCAGGGGAGGAACACTGAAGCTTTCTTT
TRBD2	TRBJ2-1	TRBV5-4	.	CASSPPWREKGNEQFF	TGTGCCAGCAGCCCCCCATGGCGGGAGAAGGGTAATGAGCAGTTCTTC
TRBD2	TRBJ2-1	TRBV24-1	.	CATTQRTSDVNEQFF	TGTGCCACCACCCAAAGGACTAGCGACGTGAATGAGCAGTTCTTC
TRBD1	TRBJ2-4	TRBV18	.	CASSPTGGRAKNIQYF	TGTGCCAGCTCACCGACAGGGGGTCGAGCGAAAAACATTCAGTACTTC
.	TRBJ1-1	TRBV6-1	.	CASSEAATAEAFF	TGTGCCAGCAGTGAAGCGGCAACAGCAGAAGCTTTCTTT
.	TRBJ1-2	TRBV27	.	CASSPSYNRENYGYTF	TGTGCCAGCAGTCCGAGTTATAACAGGGAAAACTATGGCTACACCTTC
.	TRBJ1-4	TRBV9	.	CASSADTSNEKLFF	TGTGCCAGCAGCGCCGACACCTCTAATGAAAAACTGTTTTTT
.	TRBJ1-2	TRBV4-3	.	CASSQESAHGYGYTF	TGCGCCAGCAGCCAAGAGTCTGCCCACGGCTATGGCTACACCTTC
TRBD1	TRBJ1-4	TRBV5-1	.	CASSLVQGAGEKLFF	TGCGCCAGCAGCTTGGTACAGGGGGCGGGTGAAAAACTGTTTTTT
.	TRBJ1-3	TRBV9	.	CASSVGAISGNTIYF	TGTGCCAGCAGCGTTGGGGCTATCTCTGGAAACACCATATATTTT
.	TRBJ1-1	TRBV19	.	CASTSGRGPPRAEAFF	TGTGCCAGTACATCTGGCAGGGGCCCTCCCAGGGCTGAAGCTTTCTTT
.	TRBJ1-3	TRBV19	.	CASSGQSYSGNTIYF	TGTGCCAGTAGTGGCCAGTCTTACTCTGGAAACACCATATATTTT
.	TRBJ1-3	TRBV3-1/TRBV3-2	.	CASSQDPGTGNTIYF	TGTGCCAGCAGCCAAGATCCAGGGACTGGAAACACCATATATTTT
TRBD1	TRBJ1-6	TRBV11-3	.	CASSMVTGVGSPLHF	TGTGCCAGCAGCATGGTAACAGGGGTGGGGTCACCCCTCCACTTT
TRBD1	TRBJ1-4	TRBV19	.	CASSDRAEKLFF	TGTGCCAGTAGTGACAGGGCGGAAAAACTGTTTTTT
.	TRBJ1-1	TRBV6-5	few	CASTRRRTQNTEAFF	TGTGCCAGCACCAGAAGACGGACTCAGAACACTGAAGCTTTCTTT
TRBD1	TRBJ1-1	TRBV3-1/TRBV3-2	.	CASSPRTGFISEAFF	TGTGCCAGCAGCCCCCGGACAGGGTTTATTTCTGAAGCTTTCTTT
.	TRBJ2-1	TRBV7-3	.	CASSPTPGGYNEQFF	TGTGCCAGCAGCCCGACCCCCGGAGGCTACAATGAGCAGTTCTTC
.	TRBJ2-3	TRBV29-1	few	CSVLKAGDTQYF	TGCAGCGTTCTAAAAGCAGGGGATACGCAGTATTTT
.	TRBJ1-6	TRBV6-2/TRBV6-3	few	CASSYEGRRSPLHF	TGTGCCAGCAGTTACGAGGGCAGACGTTCACCCCTCCACTTT
.	TRBJ2-7	TRBV10-2	.	CASSEPLAGKEQYF	TGCGCCAGCAGTGAGCCCCTGGCCGGGAAAGAGCAGTACTTC
.	TRBJ1-1	TRBV11-3	.	CASSLNGLAGRTEAFF	TGTGCCAGCAGCTTAAATGGGTTGGCAGGGCGCACTGAAGCTTTCTTT
.	TRBJ2-7	TRBV24-1	.	CATSETGTFEQYF	TGTGCCACCAGTGAGACCGGGACATTCGAGCAGTACTTC
.	TRBJ1-1	TRBV24-1	.	CATSDLLGEAFF	TGTGCCACCAGTGATTTGCTAGGTGAAGCTTTCTTT
.	TRBJ2-3	TRBV6-6	.	CASSYVGGGSTDTQYF	TGTGCCAGCAGTTACGTCGGGGGTGGGAGCACAGATACGCAGTATTTT
TRBD2	TRBJ2-4	TRBV14	once	CASSQYTSGSLAKNIQYF	TGTGCCAGCAGCCAATATACTAGCGGGAGTTTAGCCAAAAACATTCAGTACTTC
.	TRBJ1-3	TRBV18	.	CASSPRTGTHSGNTIYF	TGTGCCAGCTCACCACGCACAGGGACGCACTCTGGAAACACCATATATTTT
.	TRBJ1-5	TRBV5-5	.	CASSWAYNQPQHF	TGTGCCAGCAGCTGGGCCTACAATCAGCCCCAGCATTTT
.	TRBJ2-3	TRBV12-3/TRBV12-4	.	CASSLRGDTQYF	TGTGCCAGCAGTTTAAGAGGAGATACGCAGTATTTT
TRBD2	TRBJ2-5	TRBV10-3	.	CAIATPGLAAKETQYF	TGTGCCATCGCCACTCCGGGACTAGCGGCAAAAGAGACCCAGTACTTC
TRBD1	TRBJ1-3	TRBV19	.	CASSNRRQGAKGNTIYF	TGTGCCAGTAGTAACCGACGACAGGGGGCGAAAGGAAACACCATATATTTT
TRBD2	TRBJ2-3	TRBV7-3	.	CASSPGLAGRADTQYF	TGTGCCAGCAGCCCGGGACTAGCGGGACGGGCAGATACGCAGTATTTT
.	TRBJ2-3	TRBV4-2	.	CASSQDLPAFSTDTQYF	TGTGCCAGCAGCCAAGATCTTCCCGCGTTTAGCACAGATACGCAGTATTTT
TRBD1	TRBJ1-1	TRBV18	.	CASSPTRSPGGGNTEAFF	TGTGCCAGCTCACCAACACGTTCGCCAGGGGGCGGGAACACTGAAGCTTTCTTT
TRBD2	TRBJ2-3	TRBV7-3	.	CASSRASGSFTDTQYF	TGTGCCAGCAGCCGCGCTAGCGGGTCTTTCACAGATACGCAGTATTTT
TRBD2	TRBJ2-7	TRBV28	once	CASELAKFHEQYF	TGTGCCAGCGAACTAGCGAAGTTTCACGAGCAGTACTTC
.	TRBJ2-2	TRBV11-2	.	CASSLASTGELFF	TGTGCCAGCAGCTTAGCGAGCACCGGGGAGCTGTTTTTT
TRBD2	TRBJ2-1	TRBV12-5	few	CASTFSGLAGIFGSYNEQFF	TGTGCTAGTACGTTCTCGGGACTAGCGGGGATATTTGGCTCCTACAATGAGCAGTTCTTC
TRBD1	TRBJ1-1	TRBV19	.	CASSKWGQKNTEAFF	TGTGCCAGTAGTAAGTGGGGACAGAAGAACACTGAAGCTTTCTTT
.	TRBJ1-2	TRBV6-6	.	CASSYSRSPNYGYTF	TGTGCCAGCAGTTACTCTCGGAGTCCTAACTATGGCTACACCTTC
.	TRBJ1-6	TRBV19	.	CASSYKYSPLHF	TGTGCCAGTAGTTACAAGTATTCACCCCTCCACTTT
TRBD2	TRBJ2-3	TRBV5-6	.	CASSLGLAVYTDTQYF	TGTGCCAGCAGCTTGGGACTAGCGGTTTACACAGATACGCAGTATTTT
TRBD2	TRBJ2-7	TRBV27	.	CASSPSSGSLLYEQYF	TGTGCCAGCAGTCCCTCTAGCGGGTCACTGCTCTACGAGCAGTACTTC
.	TRBJ1-1	TRBV14	.	CASSRGPEAFF	TGTGCCAGCAGCCGGGGGCCTGAAGCTTTCTTT
TRBD2	TRBJ2-3	TRBV7-2	.	CASSYFLAGGGIGTQYF	TGTGCCAGCAGCTATTTCCTAGCGGGAGGGGGAATCGGTACGCAGTATTTT
.	TRBJ1-1	TRBV18	.	CASSPSQDTEAFF	TGTGCCAGCTCACCATCACAGGACACTGAAGCTTTCTTT
TRBD2	TRBJ2-2	TRBV4-3	once	CASSHGAGGNTGELFF	TGCGCCAGCAGCCATGGCGCGGGAGGAAACACCGGGGAGCTGTTTTTT